This T cell receptor (beta chain) is from a study of T cells in narcolepsy. Study-wide points: Autoreactive clonotypes reportedly recurred in blood of same and different patients, not controls.

Assay: immunoSEQ multiplex PCR; the TCRdb copy retains only in-frame clones and omits some. The sample lists around 25,000 clones, approximately 86% occurring once. Details on this clone: Its antigen is as yet unknown.

In germline, CDR1 is MNHNS, CDR2 SASEGT. V lost 7 bases and J 5 bases, leaving 11 bases between the germline ends. The CDR3 contains 12 residues. The sequenced sample consisted of CD45RA- memory CD4+ T cells from PBMCs. This sequence originates from a human donor with narcolepsy. The chain uses TRBV6-1 and TRBJ1-1; D gene unclear. CDR3 DNA: TGTGCCAGCATGGGAGGTAGGACTGAAGCTTTCTTT. It codes for CASMGGRTEAFF.